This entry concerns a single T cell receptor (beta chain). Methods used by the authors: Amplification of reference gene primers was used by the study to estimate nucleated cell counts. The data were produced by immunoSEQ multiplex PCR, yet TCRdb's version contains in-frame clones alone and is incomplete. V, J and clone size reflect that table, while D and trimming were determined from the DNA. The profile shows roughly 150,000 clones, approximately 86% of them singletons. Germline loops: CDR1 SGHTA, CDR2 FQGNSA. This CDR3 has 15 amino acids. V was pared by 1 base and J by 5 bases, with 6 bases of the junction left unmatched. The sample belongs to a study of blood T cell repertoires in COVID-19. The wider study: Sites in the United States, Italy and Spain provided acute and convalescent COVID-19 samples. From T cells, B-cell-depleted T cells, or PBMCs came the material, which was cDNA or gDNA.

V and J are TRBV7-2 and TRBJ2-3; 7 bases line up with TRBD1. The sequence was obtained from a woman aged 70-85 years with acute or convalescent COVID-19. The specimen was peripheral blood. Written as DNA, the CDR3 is TGTGCCAGCAGCTTAGATACAGGGGCGAAAGATACGCAGTATTTT. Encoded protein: CASSLDTGAKDTQYF.